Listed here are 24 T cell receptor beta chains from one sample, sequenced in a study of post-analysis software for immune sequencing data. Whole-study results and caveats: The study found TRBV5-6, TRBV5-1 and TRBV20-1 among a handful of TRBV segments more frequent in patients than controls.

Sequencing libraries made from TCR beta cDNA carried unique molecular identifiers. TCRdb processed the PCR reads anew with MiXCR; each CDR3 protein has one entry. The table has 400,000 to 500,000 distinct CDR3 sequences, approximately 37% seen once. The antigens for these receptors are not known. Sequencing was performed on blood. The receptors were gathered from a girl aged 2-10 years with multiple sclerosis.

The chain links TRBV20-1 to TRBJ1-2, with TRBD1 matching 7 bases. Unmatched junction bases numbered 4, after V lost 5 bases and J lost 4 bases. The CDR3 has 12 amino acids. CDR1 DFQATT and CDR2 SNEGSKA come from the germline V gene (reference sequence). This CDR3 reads CSAVTGTYGYTF. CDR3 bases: TGCAGTGCTGTGACAGGGACCTATGGCTACACCTTC.

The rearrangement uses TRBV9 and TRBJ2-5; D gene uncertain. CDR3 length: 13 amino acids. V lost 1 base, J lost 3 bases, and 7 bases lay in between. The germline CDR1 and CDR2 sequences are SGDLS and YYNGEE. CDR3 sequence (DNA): TGTGCCAGCAGCGTACAGCTCGAAGAGACCCAGTACTTC. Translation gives CASSVQLEETQYF.

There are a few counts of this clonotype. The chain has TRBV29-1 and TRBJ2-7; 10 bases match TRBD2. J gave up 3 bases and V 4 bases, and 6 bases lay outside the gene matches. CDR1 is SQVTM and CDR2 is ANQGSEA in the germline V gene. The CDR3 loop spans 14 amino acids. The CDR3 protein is CSVASGRQVYEQYF. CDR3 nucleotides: TGCAGCGTTGCTAGCGGGAGACAAGTCTACGAGCAGTACTTC.

The CDR3 DNA is TGTGCCAGCAGGGCGACAGGGGCAGAGACCCAGTACTTC. Translation: CASRATGAETQYF. The chain carries TRBV12-3 or TRBV12-4 and TRBJ2-4, with 8 bases identical to TRBD1. Judging by the DNA end, TRBJ2-5 fits better; the J call may be wrong. This CDR3 comprises 13 residues.

The CDR3 DNA follows: TGTGCCAGCAGCCAAGGAGCTAGCGGTTACAATGAGCAGTTCTTC. Protein sequence: CASSQGASGYNEQFF. The chain carries TRBV3-1 and TRBJ2-1; 7 bases align to TRBD2. The V gene's germline CDR1 is LGHDT and CDR2 YNNKEL (reference sequence). The CDR3 has 15 amino acids. V gave up 1 base and J gave up 4 bases; unmatched junction bases: 4.

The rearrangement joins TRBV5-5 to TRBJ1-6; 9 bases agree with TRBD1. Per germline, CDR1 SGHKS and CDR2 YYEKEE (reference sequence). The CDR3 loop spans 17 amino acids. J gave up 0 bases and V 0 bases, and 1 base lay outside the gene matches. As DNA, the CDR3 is TGTGCCAGCAGCTTGGACAGGGGGCACTCCTATAATTCACCCCTCCACTTT. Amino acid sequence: CASSLDRGHSYNSPLHF.

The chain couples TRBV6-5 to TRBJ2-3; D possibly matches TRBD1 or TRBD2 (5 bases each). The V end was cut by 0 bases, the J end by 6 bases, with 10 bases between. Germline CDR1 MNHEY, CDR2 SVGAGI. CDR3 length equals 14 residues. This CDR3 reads CASSYSMGEDTQYF. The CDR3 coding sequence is TGTGCCAGCAGTTACTCGATGGGGGAGGATACGCAGTATTTT.

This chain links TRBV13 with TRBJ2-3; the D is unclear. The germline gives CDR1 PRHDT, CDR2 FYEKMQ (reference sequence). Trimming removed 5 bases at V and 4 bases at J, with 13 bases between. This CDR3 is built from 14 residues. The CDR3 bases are TGTGCCAGCAGCCGCGAGACAAGCGCAGATACGCAGTATTTT. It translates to CASSRETSADTQYF.

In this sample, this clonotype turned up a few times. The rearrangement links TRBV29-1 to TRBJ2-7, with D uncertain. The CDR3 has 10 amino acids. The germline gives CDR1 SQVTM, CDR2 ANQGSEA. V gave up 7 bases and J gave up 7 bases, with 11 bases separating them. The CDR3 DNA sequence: TGCAGCGGTGGTGGCCATGAGCAGTACTTC. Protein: CSGGGHEQYF.

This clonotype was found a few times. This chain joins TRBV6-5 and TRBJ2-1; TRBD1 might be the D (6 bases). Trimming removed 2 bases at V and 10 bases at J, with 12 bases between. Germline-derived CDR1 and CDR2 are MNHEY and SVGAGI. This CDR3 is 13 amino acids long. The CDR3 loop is CASSYTTGTEQFF. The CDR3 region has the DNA TGTGCCAGCAGTTACACGACCGGGACAGAGCAGTTCTTC.

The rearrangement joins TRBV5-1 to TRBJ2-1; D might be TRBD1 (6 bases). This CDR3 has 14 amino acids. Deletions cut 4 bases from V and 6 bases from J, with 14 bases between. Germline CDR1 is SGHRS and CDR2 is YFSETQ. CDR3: CASSQGQSSNEQFF. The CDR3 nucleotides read TGCGCCAGCAGCCAGGGACAAAGTAGCAATGAGCAGTTCTTC.

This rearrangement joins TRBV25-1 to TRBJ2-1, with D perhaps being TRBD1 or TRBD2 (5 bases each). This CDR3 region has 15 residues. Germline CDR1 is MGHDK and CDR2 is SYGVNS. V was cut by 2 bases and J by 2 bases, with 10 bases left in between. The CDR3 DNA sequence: TGTGCCAGCAGTGAACCTGGGACGCCCTACAATGAGCAGTTCTTC. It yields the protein CASSEPGTPYNEQFF. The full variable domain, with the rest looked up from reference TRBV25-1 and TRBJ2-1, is EADIYQTPRYLVIGTGKKITLECSQTMGHDKMYWYQQDPGMELHLIHYSYGVNSTEKGDLSSESTVSRIRTEHFPLTLESARPSHTSQYLCASSEPGTPYNEQFFGPGTRLTVL.

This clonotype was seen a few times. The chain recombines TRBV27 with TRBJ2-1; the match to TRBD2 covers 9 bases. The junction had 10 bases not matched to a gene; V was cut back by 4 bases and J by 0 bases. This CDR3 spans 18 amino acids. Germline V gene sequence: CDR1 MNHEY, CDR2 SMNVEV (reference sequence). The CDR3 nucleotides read TGTGCCAGCAGTTCCGCCGAGGGACTAGCCAGCTCCTACAATGAGCAGTTCTTC. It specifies CASSSAEGLASSYNEQFF.

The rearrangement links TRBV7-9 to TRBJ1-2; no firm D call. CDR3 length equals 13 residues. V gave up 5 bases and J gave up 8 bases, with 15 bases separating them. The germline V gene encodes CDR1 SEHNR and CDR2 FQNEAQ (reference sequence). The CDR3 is CASSRVGSRGYTF. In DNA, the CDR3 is TGTGCCAGCAGCAGGGTGGGGTCTCGGGGCTACACCTTC.

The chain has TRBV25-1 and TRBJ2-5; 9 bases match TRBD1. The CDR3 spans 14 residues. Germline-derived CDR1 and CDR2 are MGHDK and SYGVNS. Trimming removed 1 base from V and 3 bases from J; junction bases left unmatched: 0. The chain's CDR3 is CASSEWTGEETQYF. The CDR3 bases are TGTGCCAGCAGTGAATGGACAGGGGAAGAGACCCAGTACTTC.

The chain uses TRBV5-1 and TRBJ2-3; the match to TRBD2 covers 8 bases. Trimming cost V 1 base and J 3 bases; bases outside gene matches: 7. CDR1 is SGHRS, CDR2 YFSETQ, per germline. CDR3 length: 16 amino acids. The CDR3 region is CASSLRAGGVTDTQYF. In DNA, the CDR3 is TGCGCCAGCAGCTTGCGGGCGGGGGGCGTAACAGATACGCAGTATTTT.

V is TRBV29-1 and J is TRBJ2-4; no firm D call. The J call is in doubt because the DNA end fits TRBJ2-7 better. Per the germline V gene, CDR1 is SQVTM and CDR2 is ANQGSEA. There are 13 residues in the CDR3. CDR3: CSVEGKQTHEQYF. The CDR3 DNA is TGCAGCGTTGAAGGTAAACAAACCCACGAGCAGTACTTC.

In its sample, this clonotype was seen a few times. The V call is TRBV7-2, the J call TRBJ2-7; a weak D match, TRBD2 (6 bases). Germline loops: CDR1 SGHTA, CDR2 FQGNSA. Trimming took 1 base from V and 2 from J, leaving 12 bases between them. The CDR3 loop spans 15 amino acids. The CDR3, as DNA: TGTGCCAGCAGCTTAGGTCCGGAGGGGACCTACGAGCAGTACTTC. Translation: CASSLGPEGTYEQYF. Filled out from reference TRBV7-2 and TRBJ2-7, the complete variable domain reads GAGVSQSPSNKVTEKGKDVELRCDPISGHTALYWYRQSLGQGLEFLIYFQGNSAPDKSGLPSDRFSAERTGGSVSTLTIQRTQQEDSAVYLCASSLGPEGTYEQYFGPGTRLTVT.

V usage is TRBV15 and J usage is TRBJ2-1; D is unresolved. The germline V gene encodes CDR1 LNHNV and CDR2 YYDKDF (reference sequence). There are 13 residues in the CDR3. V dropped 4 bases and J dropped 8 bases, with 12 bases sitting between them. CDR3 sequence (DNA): TGTGCCACCAGCAAGGGTCGAGGCCATGAGCAGTTCTTC. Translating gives CATSKGRGHEQFF. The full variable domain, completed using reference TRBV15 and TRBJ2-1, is DAMVIQNPRYQVTQFGKPVTLSCSQTLNHNVMYWYQQKSSQAPKLLFHYYDKDFNNEADTPDNFQSRRPNTSFCFLDIRSPGLGDTAMYLCATSKGRGHEQFFGPGTRLTVL.

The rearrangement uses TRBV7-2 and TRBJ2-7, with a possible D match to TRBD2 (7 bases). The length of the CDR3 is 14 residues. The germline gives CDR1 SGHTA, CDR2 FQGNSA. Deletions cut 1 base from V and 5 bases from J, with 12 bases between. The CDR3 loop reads CASSLVRGAHEQYF. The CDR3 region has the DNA TGTGCCAGCAGCTTAGTCCGGGGGGCCCACGAGCAGTACTTC. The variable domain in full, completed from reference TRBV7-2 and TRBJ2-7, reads GAGVSQSPSNKVTEKGKDVELRCDPISGHTALYWYRQSLGQGLEFLIYFQGNSAPDKSGLPSDRFSAERTGGSVSTLTIQRTQQEDSAVYLCASSLVRGAHEQYFGPGTRLTVT.

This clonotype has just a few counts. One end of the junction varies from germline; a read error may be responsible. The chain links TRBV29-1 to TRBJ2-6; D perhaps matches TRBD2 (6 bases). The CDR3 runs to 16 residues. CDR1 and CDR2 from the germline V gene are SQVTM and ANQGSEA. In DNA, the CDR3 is TGCAGCGTTGAAGGGTTTCCGGGAGCTGGGGCCGACGTCCTGACTTTC. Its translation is CSVEGFPGAGADVLTF. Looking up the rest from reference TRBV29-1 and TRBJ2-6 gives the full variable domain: SAVISQKPSRDICQRGTSLTIQCQVDSQVTMMFWYRQQPGQSLTLIATANQGSEATYESGFVIDKFPISRPNLTFSTLTVSNMSPEDSSIYLCSVEGFPGAGADVLTFGAGSRLTVL.

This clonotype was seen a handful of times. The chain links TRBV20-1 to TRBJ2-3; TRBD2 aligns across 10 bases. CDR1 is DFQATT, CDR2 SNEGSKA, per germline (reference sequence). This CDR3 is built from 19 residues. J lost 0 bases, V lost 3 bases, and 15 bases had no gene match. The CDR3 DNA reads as TGCAGTGCTAGCTCGGCGGCTAGCGGGGGCTACGTTAGCACAGATACGCAGTATTTT. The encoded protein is CSASSAASGGYVSTDTQYF.

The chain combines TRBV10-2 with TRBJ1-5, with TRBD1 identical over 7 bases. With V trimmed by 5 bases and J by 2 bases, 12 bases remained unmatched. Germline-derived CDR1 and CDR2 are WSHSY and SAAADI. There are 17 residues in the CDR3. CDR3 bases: TGCGCCAGCAGTTTGCCAACAGGGGTGGGAGGCAATCAGCCCCAGCATTTT. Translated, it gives CASSLPTGVGGNQPQHF.

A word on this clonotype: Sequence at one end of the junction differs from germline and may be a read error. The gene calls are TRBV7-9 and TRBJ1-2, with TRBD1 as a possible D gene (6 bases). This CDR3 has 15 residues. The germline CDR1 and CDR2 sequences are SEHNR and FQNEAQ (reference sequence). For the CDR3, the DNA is TGTGTCAGCAGCCCACAACAGGGTCTGGGGAATGGCTACACCTTC. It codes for CVSSPQQGLGNGYTF.